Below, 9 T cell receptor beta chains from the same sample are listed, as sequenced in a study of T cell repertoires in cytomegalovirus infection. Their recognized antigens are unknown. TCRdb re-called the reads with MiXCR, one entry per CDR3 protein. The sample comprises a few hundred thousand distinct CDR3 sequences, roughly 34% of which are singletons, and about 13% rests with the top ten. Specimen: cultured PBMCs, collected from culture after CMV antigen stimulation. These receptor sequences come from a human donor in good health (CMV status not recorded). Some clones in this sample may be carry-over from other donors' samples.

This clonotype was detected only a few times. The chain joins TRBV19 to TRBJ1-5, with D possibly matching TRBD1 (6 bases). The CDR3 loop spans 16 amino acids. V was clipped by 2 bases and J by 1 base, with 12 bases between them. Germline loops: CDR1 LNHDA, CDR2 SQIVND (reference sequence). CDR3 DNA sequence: TGTGCCAGTAGTATACCCACAGGGTTGAGCAATCAGCCCCAGCATTTT. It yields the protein CASSIPTGLSNQPQHF.

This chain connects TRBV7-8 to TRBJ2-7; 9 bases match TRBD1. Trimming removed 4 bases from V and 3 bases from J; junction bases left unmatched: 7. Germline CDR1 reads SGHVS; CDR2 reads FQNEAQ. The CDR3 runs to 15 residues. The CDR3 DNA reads TGTGCCAGCAGCTCCCCGGGACAGGGTTTCTACGAGCAGTACTTC. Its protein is CASSSPGQGFYEQYF. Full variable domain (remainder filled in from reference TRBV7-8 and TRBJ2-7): GAGVSQSPRYKVAKRGQDVALRCDPISGHVSLFWYQQALGQGPEFLTYFQNEAQLDKSGLPSDRFFAERPEGSVSTLKIQRTQQEDSAVYLCASSSPGQGFYEQYFGPGTRLTVT.

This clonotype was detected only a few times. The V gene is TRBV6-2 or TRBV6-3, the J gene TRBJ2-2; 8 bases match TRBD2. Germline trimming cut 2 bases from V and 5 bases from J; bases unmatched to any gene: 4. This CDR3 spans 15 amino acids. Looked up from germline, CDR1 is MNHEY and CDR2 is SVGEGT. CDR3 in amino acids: CASSYRLAGTGELFF. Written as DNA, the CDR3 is TGTGCCAGCAGTTACCGGTTAGCGGGAACCGGGGAGCTGTTTTTT.

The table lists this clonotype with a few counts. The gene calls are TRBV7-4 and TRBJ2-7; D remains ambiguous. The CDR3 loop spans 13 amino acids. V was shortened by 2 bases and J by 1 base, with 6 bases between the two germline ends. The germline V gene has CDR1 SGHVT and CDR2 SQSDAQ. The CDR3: CASSLFGSYEQYV. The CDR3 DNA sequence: TGTGCCAGCAGCTTATTCGGGTCCTACGAGCAGTACGTC.

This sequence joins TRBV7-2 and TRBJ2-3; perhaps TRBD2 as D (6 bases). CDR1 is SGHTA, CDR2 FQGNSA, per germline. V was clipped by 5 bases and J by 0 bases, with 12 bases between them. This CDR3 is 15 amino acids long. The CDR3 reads CASSPVAASTDTQYF. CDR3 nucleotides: TGTGCCAGCAGCCCCGTAGCGGCTAGCACAGATACGCAGTATTTT.

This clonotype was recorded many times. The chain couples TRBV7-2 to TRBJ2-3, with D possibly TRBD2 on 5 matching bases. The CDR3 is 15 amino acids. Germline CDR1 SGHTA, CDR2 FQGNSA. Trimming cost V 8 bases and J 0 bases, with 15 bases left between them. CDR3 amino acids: CASLPLAFSTDTQYF. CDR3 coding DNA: TGTGCCAGCCTACCTTTAGCGTTTAGCACAGATACGCAGTATTTT.

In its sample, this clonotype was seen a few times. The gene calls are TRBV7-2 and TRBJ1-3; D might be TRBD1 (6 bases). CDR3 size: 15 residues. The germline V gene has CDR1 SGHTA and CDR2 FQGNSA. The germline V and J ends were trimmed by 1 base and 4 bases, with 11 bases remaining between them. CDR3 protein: CASSLDTGRGNTIYF. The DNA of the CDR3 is TGTGCCAGCAGCTTAGACACAGGGAGGGGAAACACCATATATTTT.

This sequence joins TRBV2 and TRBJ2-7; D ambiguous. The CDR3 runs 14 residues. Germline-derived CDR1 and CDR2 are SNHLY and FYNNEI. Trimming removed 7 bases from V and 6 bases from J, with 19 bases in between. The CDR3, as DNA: TGTGCCAGCAAAACAGTATCCTCGGGCGGCGAGCAGTACTTC. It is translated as CASKTVSSGGEQYF. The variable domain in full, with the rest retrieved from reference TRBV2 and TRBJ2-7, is EPEVTQTPSHQVTQMGQEVILRCVPISNHLYFYWYRQILGQKVEFLVSFYNNEISEKSEIFDDQFSVERPDGSNFTLKIRSTKLEDSAMYFCASKTVSSGGEQYFGPGTRLTVT.

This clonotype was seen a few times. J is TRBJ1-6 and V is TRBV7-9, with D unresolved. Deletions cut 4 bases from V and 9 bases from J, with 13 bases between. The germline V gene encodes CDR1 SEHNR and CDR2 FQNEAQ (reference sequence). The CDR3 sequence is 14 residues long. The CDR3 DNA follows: TGTGCCAGCAGCTCCCGTCTCTCCGCTTCACCCCTCCACTTT. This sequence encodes CASSSRLSASPLHF.